This T cell receptor (beta chain) was sequenced in a study of cytomegalovirus exposure and HLA in healthy donors. General study findings and limits: There were a few CMV-associated chains whose specificity for CMV antigens was confirmed in vitro. The productive fraction for most TCR beta V segments was about 90% or about 30% in an earlier analysis.

V was cut by 2 bases and J by 8 bases, with 9 bases left in between. Germline V CDR1 and CDR2: MNHNS, SASEGT. The CDR3 has 12 amino acids. On this clone: No antigen is known for it.

The PCR ran on 60 Vbeta and 13 Jbeta primers. Produced via immunoSEQ multiplex PCR; TCRdb's table is partial and in-frame only. The sample consists of some 150,000 clones, around 75% of them appearing once. V gene TRBV6-1 combines with J gene TRBJ1-2; D gene uncertain. The TCR originated in a man aged 25-45 years in good health and CMV-seronegative. Sequencing used PBMCs. The CDR3: CASSEYRVGYTF. CDR3 DNA: TGTGCCAGCAGTGAATACCGGGTGGGCTACACCTTC.